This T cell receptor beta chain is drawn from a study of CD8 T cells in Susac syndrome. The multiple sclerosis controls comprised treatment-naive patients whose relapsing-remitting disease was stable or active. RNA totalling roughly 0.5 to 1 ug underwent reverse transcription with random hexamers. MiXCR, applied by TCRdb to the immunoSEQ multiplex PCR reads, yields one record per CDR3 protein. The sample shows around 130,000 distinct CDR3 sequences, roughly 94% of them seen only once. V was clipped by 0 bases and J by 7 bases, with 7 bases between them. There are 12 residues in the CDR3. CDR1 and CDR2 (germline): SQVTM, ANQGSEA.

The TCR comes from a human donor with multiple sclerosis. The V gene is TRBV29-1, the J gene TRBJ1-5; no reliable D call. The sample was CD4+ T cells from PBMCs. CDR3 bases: TGCAGCGTTGAAGATCCGGGCCAGCCCCAGCATTTT. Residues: CSVEDPGQPQHF.